Given below is one T cell receptor (beta chain) in context. The data belong to a study of blood T cell repertoires in COVID-19. In the authors' workflow: By means of reference gene primer amplification, nucleated cell counts were estimated. The table came from immunoSEQ multiplex PCR; TCRdb's copy has only in-frame clones and leaves some out. That table gives V, J and clone size, and the DNA gave D and trimming. This sample has tens of thousands of clones; around 74% occur once, and the top ten carry about 5.4%. Germline loops: CDR1 SGHTA, CDR2 FQGNSA. The CDR3 is made up of 15 amino acids. With 5 bases removed from V and 5 bases from J, the gap between germline ends came to 19 bases.

The source is a woman of 80 years or more with active or convalescent COVID-19. The genes are TRBV7-2 and TRBJ2-7; maybe TRBD1 (6 bases). Sequencing was carried out using peripheral blood. The DNA of the CDR3 is TGTGCCAGCAGCACGCGCCGAACAGGGATCGACGAGCAGTACTTC. Translating gives CASSTRRTGIDEQYF.